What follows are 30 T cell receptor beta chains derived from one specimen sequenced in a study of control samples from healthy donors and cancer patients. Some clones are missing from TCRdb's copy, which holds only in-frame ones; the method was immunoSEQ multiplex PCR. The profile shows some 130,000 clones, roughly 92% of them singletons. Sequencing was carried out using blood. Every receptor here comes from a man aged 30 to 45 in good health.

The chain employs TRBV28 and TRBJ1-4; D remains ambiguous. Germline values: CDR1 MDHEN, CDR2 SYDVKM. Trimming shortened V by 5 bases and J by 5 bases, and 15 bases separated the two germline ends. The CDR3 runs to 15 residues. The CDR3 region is CASSRYRHLNEKLFF. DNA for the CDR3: TGTGCCAGCAGTCGCTATAGACACCTCAATGAAAAACTGTTTTTT.

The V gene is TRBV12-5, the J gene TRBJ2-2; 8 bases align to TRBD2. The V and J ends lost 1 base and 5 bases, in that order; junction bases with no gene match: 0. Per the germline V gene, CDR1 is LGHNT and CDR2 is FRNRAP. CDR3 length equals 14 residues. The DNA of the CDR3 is TGTGCTAGTGGTTTGGGCGGGGGGACCGGGGAGCTGTTTTTT. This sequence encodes CASGLGGGTGELFF.

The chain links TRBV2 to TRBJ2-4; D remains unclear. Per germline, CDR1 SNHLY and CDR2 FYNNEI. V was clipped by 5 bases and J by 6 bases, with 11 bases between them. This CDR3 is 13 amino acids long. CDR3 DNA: TGTGCCAGCAGTCCGAAATACGGAAACATTCAGTACTTC. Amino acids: CASSPKYGNIQYF.

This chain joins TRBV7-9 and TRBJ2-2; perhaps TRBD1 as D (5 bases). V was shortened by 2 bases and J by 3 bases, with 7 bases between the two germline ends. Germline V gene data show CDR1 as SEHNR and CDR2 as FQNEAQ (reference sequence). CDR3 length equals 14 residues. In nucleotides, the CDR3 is TGTGCCAGCAGCTTACAGGGCGACACCGGGGAGCTGTTTTTT. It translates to CASSLQGDTGELFF.

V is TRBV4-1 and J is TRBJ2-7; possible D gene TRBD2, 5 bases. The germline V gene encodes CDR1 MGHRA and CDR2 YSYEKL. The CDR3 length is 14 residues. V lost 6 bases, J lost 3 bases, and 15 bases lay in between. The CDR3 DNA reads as TGCGCCAGCAGGCGGGCCACACAAAGCTACGAGCAGTACTTC. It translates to CASRRATQSYEQYF.

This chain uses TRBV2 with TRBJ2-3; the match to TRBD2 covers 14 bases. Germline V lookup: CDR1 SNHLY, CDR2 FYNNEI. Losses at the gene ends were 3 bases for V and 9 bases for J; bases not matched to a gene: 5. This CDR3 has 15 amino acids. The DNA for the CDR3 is TGTGCCAGCAGTGAGAGGGGACTAGCGGGAGAGACGCAGTATTTT. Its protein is CASSERGLAGETQYF.

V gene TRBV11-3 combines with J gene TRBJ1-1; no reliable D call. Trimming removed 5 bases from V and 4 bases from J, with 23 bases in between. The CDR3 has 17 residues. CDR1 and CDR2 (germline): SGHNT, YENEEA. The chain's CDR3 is CASSPGWRLGWGTEAFF. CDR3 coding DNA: TGTGCCAGCAGCCCTGGGTGGAGGCTTGGGTGGGGCACTGAAGCTTTCTTT.

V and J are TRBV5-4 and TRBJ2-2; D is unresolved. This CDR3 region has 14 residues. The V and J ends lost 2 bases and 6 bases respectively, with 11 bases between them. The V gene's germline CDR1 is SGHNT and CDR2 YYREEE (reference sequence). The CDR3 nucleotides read TGTGCCAGCAGCTTTCGTACCCGCCCCGGGGAGCTGTTTTTT. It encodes CASSFRTRPGELFF.

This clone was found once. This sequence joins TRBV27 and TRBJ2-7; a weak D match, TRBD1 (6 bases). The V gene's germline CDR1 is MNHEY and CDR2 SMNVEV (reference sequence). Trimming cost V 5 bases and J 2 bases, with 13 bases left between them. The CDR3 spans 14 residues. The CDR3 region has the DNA TGTGCCAGCAGTCACACAGGGCCTACCTACGAGCAGTACTTC. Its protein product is CASSHTGPTYEQYF.

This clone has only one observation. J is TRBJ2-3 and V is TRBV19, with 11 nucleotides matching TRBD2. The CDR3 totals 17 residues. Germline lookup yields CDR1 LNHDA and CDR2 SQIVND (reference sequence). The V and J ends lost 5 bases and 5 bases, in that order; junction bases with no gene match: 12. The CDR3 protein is CASSEIQLAGDGDTQYF. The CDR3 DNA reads TGTGCCAGTAGTGAAATCCAACTAGCGGGAGATGGAGATACGCAGTATTTT. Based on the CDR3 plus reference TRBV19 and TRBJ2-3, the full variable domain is DGGITQSPKYLFRKEGQNVTLSCEQNLNHDAMYWYRQDPGQGLRLIYYSQIVNDFQKGDIAEGYSVSREKKESFPLTVTSAQKNPTAFYLCASSEIQLAGDGDTQYFGPGTRLTVL.

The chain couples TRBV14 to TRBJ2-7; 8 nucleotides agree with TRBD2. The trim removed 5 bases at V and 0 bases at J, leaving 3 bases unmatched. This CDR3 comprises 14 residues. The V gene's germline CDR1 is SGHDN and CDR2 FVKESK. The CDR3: CASSSGGLSYEQYF. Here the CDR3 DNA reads TGTGCCAGCAGCTCGGGGGGGCTCTCCTACGAGCAGTACTTC. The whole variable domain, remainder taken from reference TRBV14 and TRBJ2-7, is EAGVTQFPSHSVIEKGQTVTLRCDPISGHDNLYWYRRVMGKEIKFLLHFVKESKQDESGMPNNRFLAERTGGTYSTLKVQPAELEDSGVYFCASSSGGLSYEQYFGPGTRLTVT.

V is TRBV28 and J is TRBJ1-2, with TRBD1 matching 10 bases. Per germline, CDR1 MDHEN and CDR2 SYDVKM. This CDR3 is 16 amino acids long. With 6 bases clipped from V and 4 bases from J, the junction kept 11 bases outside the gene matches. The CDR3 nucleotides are TGTGCCAGCAGCCTGACGGGACAGGGGAGGAGCTATGGCTACACCTTC. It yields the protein CASSLTGQGRSYGYTF.

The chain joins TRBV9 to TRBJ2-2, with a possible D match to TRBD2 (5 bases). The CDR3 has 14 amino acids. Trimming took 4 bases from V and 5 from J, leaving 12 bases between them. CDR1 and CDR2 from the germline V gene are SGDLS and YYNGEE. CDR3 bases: TGTGCCAGCAGCTCCAAGAGGGAGACCGGGGAGCTGTTTTTT. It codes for CASSSKRETGELFF.

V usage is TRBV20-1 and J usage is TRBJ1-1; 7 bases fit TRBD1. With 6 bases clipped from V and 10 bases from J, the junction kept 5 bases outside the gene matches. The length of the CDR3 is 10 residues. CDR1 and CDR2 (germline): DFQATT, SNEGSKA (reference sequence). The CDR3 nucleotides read TGCAGTGCCCTGCAGGGGGGAGCTTTCTTT. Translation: CSALQGGAFF.

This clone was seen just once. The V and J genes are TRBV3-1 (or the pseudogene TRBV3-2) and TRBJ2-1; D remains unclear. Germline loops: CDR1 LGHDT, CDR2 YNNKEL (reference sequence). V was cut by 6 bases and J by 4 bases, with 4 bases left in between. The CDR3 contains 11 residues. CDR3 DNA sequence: TGTGCCAGCAGTTGGTACAATGAGCAGTTCTTC. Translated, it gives CASSWYNEQFF.

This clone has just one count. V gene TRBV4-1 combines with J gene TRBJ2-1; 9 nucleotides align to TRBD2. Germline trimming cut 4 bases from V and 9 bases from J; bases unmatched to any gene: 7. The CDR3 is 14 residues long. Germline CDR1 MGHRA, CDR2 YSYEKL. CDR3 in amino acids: CASSRPSGKGEQFF. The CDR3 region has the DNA TGCGCCAGCAGCCGGCCTAGCGGGAAGGGTGAGCAGTTCTTC.

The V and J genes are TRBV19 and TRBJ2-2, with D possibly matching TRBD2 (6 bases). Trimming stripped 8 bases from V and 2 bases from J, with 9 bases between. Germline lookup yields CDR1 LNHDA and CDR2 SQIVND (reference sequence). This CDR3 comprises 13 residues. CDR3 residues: CASGTFNTGELFF. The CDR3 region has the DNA TGTGCCAGTGGGACTTTTAACACCGGGGAGCTGTTTTTT.

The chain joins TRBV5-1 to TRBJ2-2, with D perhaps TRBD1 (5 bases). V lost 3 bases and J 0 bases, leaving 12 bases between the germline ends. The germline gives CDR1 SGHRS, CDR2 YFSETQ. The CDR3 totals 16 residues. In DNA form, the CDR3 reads TGCGCCAGCAGCTCCCATGGGGCGGCGAACACCGGGGAGCTGTTTTTT. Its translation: CASSSHGAANTGELFF.

As DNA, the CDR3 is TGTGCCAGCAGGCGAAAACCGGGGACAGGGGGCTCTGGAAACACCATATATTTT. Its translation is CASRRKPGTGGSGNTIYF. The chain employs TRBV6-6 and TRBJ1-3, with 11 nucleotides matching TRBD1. The CDR3 spans 18 residues. The germline V gene has CDR1 MNHNY and CDR2 SVGAGI (reference sequence). Trimming removed 6 bases from V and 0 bases from J; junction bases left unmatched: 10.

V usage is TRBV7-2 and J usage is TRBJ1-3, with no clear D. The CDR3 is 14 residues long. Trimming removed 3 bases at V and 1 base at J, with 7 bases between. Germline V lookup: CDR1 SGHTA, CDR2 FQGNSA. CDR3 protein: CASSFVLSGNTIYF. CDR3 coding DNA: TGTGCCAGCAGCTTTGTCCTGTCTGGAAACACCATATATTTT.

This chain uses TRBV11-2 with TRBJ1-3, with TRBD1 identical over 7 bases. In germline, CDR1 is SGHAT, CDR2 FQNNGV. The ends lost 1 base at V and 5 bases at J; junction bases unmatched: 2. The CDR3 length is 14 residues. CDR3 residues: CASSLGTGRNTIYF. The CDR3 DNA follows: TGTGCCAGCAGCTTAGGGACAGGAAGAAACACCATATATTTT.

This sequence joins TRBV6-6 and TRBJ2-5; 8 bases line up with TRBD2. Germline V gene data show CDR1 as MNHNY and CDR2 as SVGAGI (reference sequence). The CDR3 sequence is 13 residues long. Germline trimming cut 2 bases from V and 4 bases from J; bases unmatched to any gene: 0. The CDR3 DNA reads TGTGCCAGCAGTTACCGGGGGGGAGAGACCCAGTACTTC. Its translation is CASSYRGGETQYF.

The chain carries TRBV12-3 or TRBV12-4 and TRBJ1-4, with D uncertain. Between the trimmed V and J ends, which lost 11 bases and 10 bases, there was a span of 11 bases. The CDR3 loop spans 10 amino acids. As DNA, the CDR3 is TGTGCCGGGGAGAAGGGAAAACTGTTTTTT. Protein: CAGEKGKLFF.

The CDR3 spells CAWSVNRVNYGYTF. Here the CDR3 DNA reads TGTGCCTGGAGTGTAAACAGGGTAAACTATGGCTACACCTTC. V and J are TRBV30 and TRBJ1-2; possibly TRBD1 for D (6 bases). Germline CDR1 and CDR2: GTSNPN and SVGIG (reference sequence). V lost 0 bases to trimming and J lost 2 bases, with 10 bases between them. The CDR3 length is 14 residues.

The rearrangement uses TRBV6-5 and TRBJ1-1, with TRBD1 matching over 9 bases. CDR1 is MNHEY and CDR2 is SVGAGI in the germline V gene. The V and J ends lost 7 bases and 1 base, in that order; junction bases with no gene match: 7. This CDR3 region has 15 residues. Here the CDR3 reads CASTRTGEWNTEAFF. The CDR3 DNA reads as TGTGCCAGCACCAGGACAGGGGAATGGAACACTGAAGCTTTCTTT.

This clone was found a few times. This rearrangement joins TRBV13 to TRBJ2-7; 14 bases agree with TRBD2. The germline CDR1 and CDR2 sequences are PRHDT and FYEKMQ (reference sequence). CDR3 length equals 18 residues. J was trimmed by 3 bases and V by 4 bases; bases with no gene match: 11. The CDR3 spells CASSSTGTSGRRVYEQYF. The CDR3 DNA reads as TGTGCCAGCAGCTCAACCGGGACTAGCGGGAGAAGGGTCTACGAGCAGTACTTC.

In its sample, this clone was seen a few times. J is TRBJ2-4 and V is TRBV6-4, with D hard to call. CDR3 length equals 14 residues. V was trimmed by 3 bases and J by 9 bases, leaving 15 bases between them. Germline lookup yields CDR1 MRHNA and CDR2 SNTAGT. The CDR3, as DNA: TGTGCCAGCAGTGAAACCGGAGAAGGTAGCATTCAGTACTTC. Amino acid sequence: CASSETGEGSIQYF.

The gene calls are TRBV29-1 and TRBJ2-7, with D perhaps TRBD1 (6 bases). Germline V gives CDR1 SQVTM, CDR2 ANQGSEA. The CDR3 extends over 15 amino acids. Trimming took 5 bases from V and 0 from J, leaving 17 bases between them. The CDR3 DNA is TGCAGCGTTATAGATTCCGGACAGAACTCCTACGAGCAGTACTTC. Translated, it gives CSVIDSGQNSYEQYF.

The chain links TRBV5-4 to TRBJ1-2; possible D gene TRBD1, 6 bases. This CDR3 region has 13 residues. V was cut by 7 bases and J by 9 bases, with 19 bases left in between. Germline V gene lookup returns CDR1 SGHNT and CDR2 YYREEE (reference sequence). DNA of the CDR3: TGTGCCAGCGGAAGAACAGGGTTGGGGAGCTACACCTTC. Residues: CASGRTGLGSYTF. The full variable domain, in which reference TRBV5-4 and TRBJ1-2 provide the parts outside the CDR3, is ETGVTQSPTHLIKTRGQQVTLRCSSQSGHNTVSWYQQALGQGPQFIFQYYREEENGRGNFPPRFSGLQFPNYSSELNVNALELDDSALYLCASGRTGLGSYTFGSGTRLTVV.

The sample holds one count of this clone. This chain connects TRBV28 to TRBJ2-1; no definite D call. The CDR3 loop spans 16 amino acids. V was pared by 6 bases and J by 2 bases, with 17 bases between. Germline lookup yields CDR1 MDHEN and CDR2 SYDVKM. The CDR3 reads CASRALGSETYNEQFF. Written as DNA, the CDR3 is TGTGCCAGCAGGGCGCTTGGATCAGAAACCTACAATGAGCAGTTCTTC.